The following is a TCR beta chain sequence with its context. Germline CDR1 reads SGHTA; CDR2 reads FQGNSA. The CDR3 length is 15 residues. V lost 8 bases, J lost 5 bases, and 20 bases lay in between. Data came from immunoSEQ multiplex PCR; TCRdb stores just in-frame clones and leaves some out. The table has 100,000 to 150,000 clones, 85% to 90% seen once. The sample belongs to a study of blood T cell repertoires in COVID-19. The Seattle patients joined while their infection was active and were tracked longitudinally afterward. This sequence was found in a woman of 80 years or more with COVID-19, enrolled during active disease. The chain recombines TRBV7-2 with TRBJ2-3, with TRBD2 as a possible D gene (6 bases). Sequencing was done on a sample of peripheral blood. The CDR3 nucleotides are TGTGCCAGCCCTTTAACGGGAGCTGGAGGAGATACGCAGTATTTT. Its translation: CASPLTGAGGDTQYF.